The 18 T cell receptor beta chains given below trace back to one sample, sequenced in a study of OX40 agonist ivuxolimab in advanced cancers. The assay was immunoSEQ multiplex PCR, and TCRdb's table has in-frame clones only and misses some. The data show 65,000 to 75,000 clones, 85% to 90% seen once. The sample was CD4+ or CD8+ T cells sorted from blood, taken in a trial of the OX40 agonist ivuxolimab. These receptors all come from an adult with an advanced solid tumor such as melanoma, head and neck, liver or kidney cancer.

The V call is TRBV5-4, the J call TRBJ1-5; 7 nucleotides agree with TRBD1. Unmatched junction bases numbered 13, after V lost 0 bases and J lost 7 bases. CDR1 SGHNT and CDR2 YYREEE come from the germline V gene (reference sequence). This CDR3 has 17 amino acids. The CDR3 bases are TGTGCCAGCAGCTTGGGTCCTGGGCCACAGGGGAGCCAGCCCCAGCATTTT. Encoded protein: CASSLGPGPQGSQPQHF.

The CDR3 DNA follows: TGTGCCAGTAGTACGGACGGGACTAGAAAGACCCAGTACTTC. Amino acid sequence: CASSTDGTRKTQYF. The J gene is TRBJ2-5, the V gene TRBV19, with 8 bases fitting TRBD2. Per the germline V gene, CDR1 is LNHDA and CDR2 is SQIVND (reference sequence). V gave up 4 bases and J gave up 6 bases; unmatched junction bases: 7. This CDR3 spans 14 amino acids.

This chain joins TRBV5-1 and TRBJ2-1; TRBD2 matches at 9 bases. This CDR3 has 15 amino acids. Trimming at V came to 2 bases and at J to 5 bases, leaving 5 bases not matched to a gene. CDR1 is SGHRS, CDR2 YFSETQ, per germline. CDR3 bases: TGCGCCAGCAGCTTCTTAGCGGGGGCAAACAATGAGCAGTTCTTC. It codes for CASSFLAGANNEQFF. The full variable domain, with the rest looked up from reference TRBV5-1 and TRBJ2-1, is KAGVTQTPRYLIKTRGQQVTLSCSPISGHRSVSWYQQTPGQGLQFLFEYFSETQRNKGNFPGRFSGRQFSNSRSEMNVSTLELGDSALYLCASSFLAGANNEQFFGPGTRLTVL.

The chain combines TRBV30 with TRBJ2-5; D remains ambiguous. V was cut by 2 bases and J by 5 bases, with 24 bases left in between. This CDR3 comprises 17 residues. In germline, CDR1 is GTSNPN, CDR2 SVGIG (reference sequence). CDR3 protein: CAWSPPELFCNSETQYF. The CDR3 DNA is TGTGCCTGGAGTCCCCCTGAGTTGTTTTGCAATTCGGAGACCCAGTACTTC.

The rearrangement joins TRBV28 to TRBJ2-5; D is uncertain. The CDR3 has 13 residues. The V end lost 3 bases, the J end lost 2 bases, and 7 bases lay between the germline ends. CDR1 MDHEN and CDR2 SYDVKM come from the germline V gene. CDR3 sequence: CASSFNGQETQYF. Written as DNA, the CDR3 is TGTGCCAGCAGTTTCAATGGTCAAGAGACCCAGTACTTC.

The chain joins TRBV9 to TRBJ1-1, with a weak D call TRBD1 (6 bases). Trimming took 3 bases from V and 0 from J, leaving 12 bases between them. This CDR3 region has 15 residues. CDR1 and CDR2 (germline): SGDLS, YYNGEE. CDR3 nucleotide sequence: TGTGCCAGCAGCGCATCGGACAGAATGAACACTGAAGCTTTCTTT. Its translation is CASSASDRMNTEAFF.

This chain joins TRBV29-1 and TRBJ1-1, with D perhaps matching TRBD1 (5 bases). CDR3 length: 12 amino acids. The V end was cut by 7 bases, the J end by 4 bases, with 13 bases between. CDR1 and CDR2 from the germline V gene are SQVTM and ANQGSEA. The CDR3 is CSAYGTVTEAFF. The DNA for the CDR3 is TGCAGCGCTTACGGGACCGTCACTGAAGCTTTCTTT.

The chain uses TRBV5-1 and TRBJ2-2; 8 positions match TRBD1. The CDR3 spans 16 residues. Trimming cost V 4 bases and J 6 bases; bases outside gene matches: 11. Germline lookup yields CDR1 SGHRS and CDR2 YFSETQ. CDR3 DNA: TGCGCCAGCAGCAGGACAGGGTCTAGGGTGGCCGGGGAGCTGTTTTTT. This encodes CASSRTGSRVAGELFF.

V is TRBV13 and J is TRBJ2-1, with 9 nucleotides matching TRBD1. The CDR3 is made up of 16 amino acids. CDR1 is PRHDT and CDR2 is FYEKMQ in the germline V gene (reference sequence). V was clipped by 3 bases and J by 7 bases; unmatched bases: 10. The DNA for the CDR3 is TGTGCCAGCAGCTTCTATCACAGGGGGCTAAGGAATGAGCAGTTCTTC. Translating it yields CASSFYHRGLRNEQFF.

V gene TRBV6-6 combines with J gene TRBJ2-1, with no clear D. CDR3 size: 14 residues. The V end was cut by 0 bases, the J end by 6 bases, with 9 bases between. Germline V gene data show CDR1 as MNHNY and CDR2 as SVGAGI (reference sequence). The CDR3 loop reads CASSYSVPFNEQFF. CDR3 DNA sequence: TGTGCCAGCAGTTACTCAGTCCCCTTCAATGAGCAGTTCTTC.

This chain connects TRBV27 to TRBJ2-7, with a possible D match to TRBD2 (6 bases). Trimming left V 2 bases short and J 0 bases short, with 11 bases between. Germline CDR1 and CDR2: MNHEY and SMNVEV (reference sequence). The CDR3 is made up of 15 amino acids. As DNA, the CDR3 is TGTGCCAGCAGTTTAAAACGGGGGAGCTCCTACGAGCAGTACTTC. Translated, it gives CASSLKRGSSYEQYF.

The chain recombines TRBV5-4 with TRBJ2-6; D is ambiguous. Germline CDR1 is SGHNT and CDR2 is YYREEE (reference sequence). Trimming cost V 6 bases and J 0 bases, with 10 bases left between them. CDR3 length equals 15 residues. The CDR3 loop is CASNVLISGANVLTF. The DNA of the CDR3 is TGTGCCAGCAACGTTCTCATCTCTGGGGCCAACGTCCTGACTTTC.

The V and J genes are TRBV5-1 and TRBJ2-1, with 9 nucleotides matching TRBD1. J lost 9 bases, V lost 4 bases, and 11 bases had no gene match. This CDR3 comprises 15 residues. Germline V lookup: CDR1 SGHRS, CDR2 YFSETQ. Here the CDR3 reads CASSLTGGIVGEQFF. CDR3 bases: TGCGCCAGCAGCCTGACAGGGGGAATTGTTGGTGAGCAGTTCTTC. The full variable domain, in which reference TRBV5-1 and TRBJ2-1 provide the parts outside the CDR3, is KAGVTQTPRYLIKTRGQQVTLSCSPISGHRSVSWYQQTPGQGLQFLFEYFSETQRNKGNFPGRFSGRQFSNSRSEMNVSTLELGDSALYLCASSLTGGIVGEQFFGPGTRLTVL.

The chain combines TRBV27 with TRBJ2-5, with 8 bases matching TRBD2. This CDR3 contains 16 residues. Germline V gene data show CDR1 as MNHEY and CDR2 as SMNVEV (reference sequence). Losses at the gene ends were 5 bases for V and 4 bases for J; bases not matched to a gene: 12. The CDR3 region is CASSPGRAGGSETQYF. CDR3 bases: TGTGCCAGCAGTCCAGGAAGGGCGGGAGGATCAGAGACCCAGTACTTC.

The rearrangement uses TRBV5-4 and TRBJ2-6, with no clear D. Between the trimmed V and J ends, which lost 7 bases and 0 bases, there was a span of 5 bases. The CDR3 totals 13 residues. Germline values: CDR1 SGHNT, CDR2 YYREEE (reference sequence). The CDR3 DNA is TGTGCCAGCGGCCGCTCTGGGGCCAACGTCCTGACTTTC. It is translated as CASGRSGANVLTF.

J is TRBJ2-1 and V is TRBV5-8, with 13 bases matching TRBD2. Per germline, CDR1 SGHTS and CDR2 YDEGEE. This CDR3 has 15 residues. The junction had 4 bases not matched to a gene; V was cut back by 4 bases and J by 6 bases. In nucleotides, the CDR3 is TGTGCCAGCAGCCGGGGACTAGCGGGAACCAATGAGCAGTTCTTC. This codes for CASSRGLAGTNEQFF.

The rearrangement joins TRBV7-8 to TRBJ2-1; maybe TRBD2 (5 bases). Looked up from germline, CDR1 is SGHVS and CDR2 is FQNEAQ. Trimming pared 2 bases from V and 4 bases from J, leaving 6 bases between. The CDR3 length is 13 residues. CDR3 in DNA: TGTGCCAGCAGCTTACGAGGGTACAATGAGCAGTTCTTC. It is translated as CASSLRGYNEQFF.

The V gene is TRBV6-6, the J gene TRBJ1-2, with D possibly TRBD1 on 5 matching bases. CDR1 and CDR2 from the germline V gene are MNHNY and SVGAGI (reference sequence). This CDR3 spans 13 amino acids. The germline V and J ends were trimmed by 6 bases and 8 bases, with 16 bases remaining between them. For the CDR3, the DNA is TGTGCCAGCAGCCGGGGCCCTTGGGACGGCTACACCTTC. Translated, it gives CASSRGPWDGYTF.